Listed here are 17 T cell receptor beta chains from one sample, sequenced in a study of vaccination and CD4 T cells after COVID-19. The time point is: late sampling 161 to 241 days after vaccination in three convalescent patients. The treatment here: approximately 9-day PBMC culture with coronavirus spike peptide pools or control peptides (ViraFEST assay). The antigens these receptors bind are not known. Sequence data for DNA of cultured CD4+ T cells were generated by the Oncomine TCR Beta short-read assay. TCRdb processed the PCR reads anew with MiXCR; each CDR3 protein has one entry. This table has around 23,000 distinct CDR3 sequences, approximately 30% appearing once. Sequencing used CD4+ T cells from blood, cultured in vitro, obtained about 7 months after SARS-CoV-2 vaccination. Receptors originate from a human donor who had recovered from COVID-19.

The genes are TRBV12-3 or TRBV12-4 and TRBJ2-5, with D hard to call. This CDR3 has 12 amino acids. Trimming pared 1 base from V and 5 bases from J, leaving 5 bases between. The DNA for the CDR3 is TGTGCCAGCAGTTTAGAGTCTGAGACCCAGTACTTC. As protein: CASSLESETQYF.

Worth noting for this clonotype: The junction and the germline gene differ at one end; a read error may be behind it. The chain has TRBV10-3 and TRBJ1-2; 8 bases line up with TRBD1. The CDR3 sequence is 15 residues long. Germline lookup yields CDR1 ENHRY and CDR2 SYGVKD. The CDR3 nucleotides read TGTGCCATCAGCAACTACAGGGGGGAAGGCTATGGCCACACCTTC. It yields the protein CAISNYRGEGYGHTF.

The V and J genes are TRBV6-5 and TRBJ2-7; D gene unclear. The V gene lost 4 bases and the J gene lost 5 bases, with 6 bases spanning the gap. Germline CDR1 MNHEY, CDR2 SVGAGI. CDR3 length: 11 amino acids. The CDR3 spells CASSWIHEQYF. DNA of the CDR3: TGTGCCAGCAGTTGGATACACGAGCAGTACTTC.

This clonotype was seen a few times. The gene calls are TRBV7-2 and TRBJ2-3, with D unresolved. This CDR3 contains 13 residues. V was cut by 1 base and J by 2 bases, with 4 bases left in between. The germline CDR1 and CDR2 sequences are SGHTA and FQGNSA. The CDR3 bases are TGTGCCAGCAGCTTAGTATACACAGATACGCAGTATTTT. It yields the protein CASSLVYTDTQYF.

J is TRBJ1-1 and V is TRBV12-3 or TRBV12-4; tentative D call: TRBD1 (5 bases). The CDR3 is 15 amino acids. V was cut by 2 bases and J by 4 bases, with 14 bases left in between. The DNA for the CDR3 is TGTGCCAGCAGTTTATCGGGGGGTGGGGGCACTGAAGCTTTCTTT. Its translation is CASSLSGGGGTEAFF.

The rearrangement links TRBV20-1 to TRBJ1-6, with a tentative D call TRBD1 (6 bases). Germline V gives CDR1 DFQATT, CDR2 SNEGSKA (reference sequence). The CDR3 extends over 13 amino acids. V lost 4 bases and J 8 bases, leaving 12 bases between the germline ends. CDR3 sequence: CSAKDSQYSPLHF. For the CDR3, the DNA is TGCAGTGCTAAGGACAGCCAGTATTCACCCCTCCACTTT.

As DNA, the CDR3 is TGTGCCAGCAGTAGCCCGGCCAGGGGTAATTCACCCCTCCACTTT. Its protein is CASSSPARGNSPLHF. The V call is TRBV6-2 or TRBV6-3, the J call TRBJ1-6; D perhaps matches TRBD1 (6 bases). The CDR3 has 15 residues. Germline CDR1 and CDR2: MNHEY and SVGEGT. V was clipped by 5 bases and J by 6 bases, with 14 bases between them.

The chain is built from TRBV6-1 and TRBJ2-4, with 14 nucleotides matching TRBD2. Germline assignment: CDR1 MNHNS and CDR2 SASEGT. CDR3 length: 19 residues. V lost 5 bases to trimming and J lost 0 bases; unmatched junction nucleotides: 9. CDR3 bases: TGTGCCAGCAGTCCGGGGACTAGCGGGGGTTCCCGAGCCAAAAACATTCAGTACTTC. Its translation is CASSPGTSGGSRAKNIQYF.

This clonotype was picked up a small number of times. V usage is TRBV29-1 and J usage is TRBJ2-5; D remains ambiguous. Trimming removed 7 bases at V and 5 bases at J, with 17 bases between. The CDR3 sequence is 13 residues long. CDR1 and CDR2 (germline): SQVTM, ANQGSEA. This chain's CDR3 is CSARITYRETQYF. The CDR3 DNA sequence: TGCAGCGCAAGGATTACCTACCGCGAGACCCAGTACTTC. The complete variable domain, with remaining parts taken from reference TRBV29-1 and TRBJ2-5, reads SAVISQKPSRDICQRGTSLTIQCQVDSQVTMMFWYRQQPGQSLTLIATANQGSEATYESGFVIDKFPISRPNLTFSTLTVSNMSPEDSSIYLCSARITYRETQYFGPGTRLLVL.

The chain employs TRBV24-1 and TRBJ2-1, with a possible D match to TRBD1 (5 bases). V was trimmed by 4 bases and J by 5 bases, leaving 14 bases between them. CDR3 size: 15 residues. In germline, CDR1 is KGHDR, CDR2 SFDVKD. CDR3 sequence: CATSDPGRVDNEQFF. CDR3 nucleotide sequence: TGTGCCACCAGTGACCCAGGGCGTGTGGACAATGAGCAGTTCTTC.

The sample holds a few counts of this clonotype. The chain carries TRBV6-2 or TRBV6-3 and TRBJ1-1; D remains unclear. The CDR3 consists of 14 residues. V was shortened by 6 bases and J by 1 base, with 12 bases between the two germline ends. Germline assignment: CDR1 MNHEY and CDR2 SVGEGT. Written as DNA, the CDR3 is TGTGCCAGCAGGACTCGGACGAGGAACACTGAAGCTTTCTTT. Protein sequence: CASRTRTRNTEAFF.

CDR3 loop: CASSQGVSGHYEQYF. The CDR3 bases are TGTGCCAGCAGCCAGGGGGTTAGCGGCCACTACGAGCAGTACTTC. V gene TRBV6-2 or TRBV6-3 combines with J gene TRBJ2-7, with D possibly matching TRBD1 (7 bases). CDR1 and CDR2 from the germline V gene are MNHEY and SVGEGT. The CDR3 contains 15 residues. The V gene lost 6 bases and the J gene lost 3 bases, with 18 bases spanning the gap.

The sample holds a few counts of this clonotype. V usage is TRBV7-2 and J usage is TRBJ2-7, with 9 bases that match TRBD2. The CDR3 totals 14 residues. The ends lost 6 bases at V and 5 bases at J; junction bases unmatched: 8. Germline loops: CDR1 SGHTA, CDR2 FQGNSA. The CDR3 DNA reads as TGTGCCAGCAGTACTATAGCGGGAGACGACGAGCAGTACTTC. The encoded protein is CASSTIAGDDEQYF.

This clonotype was detected only a few times. This chain connects TRBV7-8 to TRBJ1-1; D may be TRBD1 (6 bases). Germline CDR1 reads SGHVS; CDR2 reads FQNEAQ. The CDR3 covers 15 residues. The V and J ends lost 5 bases and 2 bases respectively, with 15 bases between them. The CDR3 nucleotides are TGTGCCAGCAGCCCAGAAGGACAGTACAACACTGAAGCTTTCTTT. The encoded protein is CASSPEGQYNTEAFF.

This clonotype occurred once. The V and J genes are TRBV30 and TRBJ2-5, with 8 bases aligning to TRBD1. CDR3 length: 15 amino acids. The germline CDR1 and CDR2 sequences are GTSNPN and SVGIG (reference sequence). After removal of 2 bases from V and 4 bases from J, the junction contained 9 bases not matched to a gene. This CDR3 reads CAWSSGQGHAETQYF. CDR3 DNA: TGTGCCTGGAGTTCAGGACAGGGCCATGCAGAGACCCAGTACTTC.

Only a few counts were recorded for this clonotype. V and J are TRBV7-6 and TRBJ2-2, with D unclear. This CDR3 has 15 residues. Germline CDR1 SGHVS, CDR2 FNYEAQ. V lost 0 bases to trimming and J lost 6 bases, with 11 bases between them. In DNA, the CDR3 is TGTGCCAGCAGCTTAGCGCGTGCGGTTTCCGGGGAGCTGTTTTTT. This encodes CASSLARAVSGELFF. Looking up the rest from reference TRBV7-6 and TRBJ2-2 gives the full variable domain: GAGVSQSPRYKVTKRGQDVALRCDPISGHVSLYWYRQALGQGPEFLTYFNYEAQQDKSGLPNDRFSAERPEGSISTLTIQRTEQRDSAMYRCASSLARAVSGELFFGEGSRLTVL.

In this sample, this clonotype turned up a few times. The CDR3 loop is CSAADRARSSYEQYF. In DNA form, the CDR3 reads TGCAGTGCTGCCGACAGGGCCAGAAGCTCCTACGAGCAGTACTTC. The V and J genes are TRBV20-1 and TRBJ2-7, with 7 bases lining up with TRBD1. The CDR3 has 15 amino acids. V trimming: 5 bases; J trimming: 0 bases; junction bases outside the gene matches: 10. Per the germline V gene, CDR1 is DFQATT and CDR2 is SNEGSKA (reference sequence).